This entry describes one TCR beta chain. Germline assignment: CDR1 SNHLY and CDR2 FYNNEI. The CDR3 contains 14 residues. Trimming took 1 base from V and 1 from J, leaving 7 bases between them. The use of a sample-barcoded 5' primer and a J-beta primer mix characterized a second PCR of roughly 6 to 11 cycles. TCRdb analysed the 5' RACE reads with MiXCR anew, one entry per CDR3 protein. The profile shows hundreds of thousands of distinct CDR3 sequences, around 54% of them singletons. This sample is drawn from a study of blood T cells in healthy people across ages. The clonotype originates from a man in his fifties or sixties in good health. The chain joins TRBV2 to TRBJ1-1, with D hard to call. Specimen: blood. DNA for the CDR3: TGTGCCAGCAGTGAAGTTTCTCAGAACACTGAAGCTTTCTTT. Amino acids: CASSEVSQNTEAFF.